This record concerns one TCR beta chain sequence. What it binds is not known. V shed 8 bases and J shed 1 base, with 12 bases lying between them. The CDR3 loop spans 12 amino acids. Germline loops: CDR1 SQVTM, CDR2 ANQGSEA. This specimen belongs to a study of Graves' ophthalmopathy and Graves' hyperthyroidism. The study's findings and limits: Among thyroid clonotypes expanded above 0.001 frequency, most also appeared in blood.

The study amplified TCR beta CDR3 regions using RNA transcripts. RT-PCR in the first round used HTBI primers; a second-round multiplex PCR followed. MiXCR, applied by TCRdb to the multiplex PCR reads, yields one record per CDR3 protein. The data contain 660,000 or so distinct CDR3 sequences, about 38% of them seen just once; the ten biggest clones take up around 3%. Establishment of the diagnosis relied upon clinical symptoms, serum thyroxine, TRAb, thyroid ultrasound and orbital computed tomography. The gene calls are TRBV29-1 and TRBJ2-7, with D perhaps matching TRBD1 or TRBD2 (5 bases each). Sequencing was done on a sample of peripheral blood. This receptor was obtained from an adult man with Graves' ophthalmopathy. The CDR3 is CSPGTPSYEQYF. The CDR3 coding sequence is TGCAGCCCCGGGACGCCGTCCTACGAGCAGTACTTC.